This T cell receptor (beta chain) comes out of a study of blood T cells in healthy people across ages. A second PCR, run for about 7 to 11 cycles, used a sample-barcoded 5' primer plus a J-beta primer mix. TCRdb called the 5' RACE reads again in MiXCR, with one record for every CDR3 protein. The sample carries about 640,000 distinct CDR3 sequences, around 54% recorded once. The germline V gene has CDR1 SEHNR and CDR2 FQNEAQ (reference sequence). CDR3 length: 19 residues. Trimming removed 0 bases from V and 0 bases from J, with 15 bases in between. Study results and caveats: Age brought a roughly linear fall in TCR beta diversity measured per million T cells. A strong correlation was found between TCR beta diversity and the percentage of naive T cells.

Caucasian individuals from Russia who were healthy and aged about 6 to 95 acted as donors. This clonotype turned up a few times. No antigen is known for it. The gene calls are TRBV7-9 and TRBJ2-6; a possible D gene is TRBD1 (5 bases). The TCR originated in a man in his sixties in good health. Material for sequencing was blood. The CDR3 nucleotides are TGTGCCAGCAGCTTAGCGCAGGGCCCACACCCCTCTGGGGCCAACGTCCTGACTTTC. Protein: CASSLAQGPHPSGANVLTF.